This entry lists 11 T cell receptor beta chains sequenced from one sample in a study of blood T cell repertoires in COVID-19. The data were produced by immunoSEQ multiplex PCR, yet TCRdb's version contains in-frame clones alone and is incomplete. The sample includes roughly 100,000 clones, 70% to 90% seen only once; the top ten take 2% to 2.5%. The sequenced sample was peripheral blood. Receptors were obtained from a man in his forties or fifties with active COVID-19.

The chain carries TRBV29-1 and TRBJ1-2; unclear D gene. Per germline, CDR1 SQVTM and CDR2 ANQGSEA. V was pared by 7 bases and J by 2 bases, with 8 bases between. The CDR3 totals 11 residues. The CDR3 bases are TGCAGCGCGGTCGTGAACTATGGCTACACCTTC. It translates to CSAVVNYGYTF.

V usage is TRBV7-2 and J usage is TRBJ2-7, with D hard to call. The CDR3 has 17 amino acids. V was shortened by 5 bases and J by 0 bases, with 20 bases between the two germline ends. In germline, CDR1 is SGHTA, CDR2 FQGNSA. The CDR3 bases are TGTGCCAGCAGCCCCTCCACGATAACCTTACTCTCCTACGAGCAGTACTTC. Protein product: CASSPSTITLLSYEQYF.

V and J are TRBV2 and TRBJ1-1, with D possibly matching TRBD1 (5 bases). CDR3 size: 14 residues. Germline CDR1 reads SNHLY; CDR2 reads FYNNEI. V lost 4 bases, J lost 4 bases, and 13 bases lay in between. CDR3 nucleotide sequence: TGTGCCAGCAGTGTCCAGGGCAAGGCCACTGAAGCTTTCTTT. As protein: CASSVQGKATEAFF.

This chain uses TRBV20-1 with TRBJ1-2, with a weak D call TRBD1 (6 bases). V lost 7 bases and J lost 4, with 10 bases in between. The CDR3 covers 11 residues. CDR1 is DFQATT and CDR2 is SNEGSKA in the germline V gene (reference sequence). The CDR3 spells CSVRQVYGYTF. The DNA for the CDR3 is TGCAGTGTTCGACAGGTCTATGGCTACACCTTC.

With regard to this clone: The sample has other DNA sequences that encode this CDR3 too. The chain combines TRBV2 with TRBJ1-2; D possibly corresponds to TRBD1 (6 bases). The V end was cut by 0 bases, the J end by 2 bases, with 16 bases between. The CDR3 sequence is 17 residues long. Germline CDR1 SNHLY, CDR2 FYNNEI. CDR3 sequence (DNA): TGTGCCAGCAGTGAAGCGCTTCGCGGGGGGGCCAACTATGGCTACACCTTC. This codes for CASSEALRGGANYGYTF.

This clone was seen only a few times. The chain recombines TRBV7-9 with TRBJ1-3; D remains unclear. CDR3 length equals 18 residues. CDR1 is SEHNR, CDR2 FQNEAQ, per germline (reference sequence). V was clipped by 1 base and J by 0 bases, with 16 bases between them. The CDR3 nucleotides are TGTGCCAGCAGCTTAGGTCGGTTCCAATCTAGCTCTGGAAACACCATATATTTT. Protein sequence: CASSLGRFQSSSGNTIYF.

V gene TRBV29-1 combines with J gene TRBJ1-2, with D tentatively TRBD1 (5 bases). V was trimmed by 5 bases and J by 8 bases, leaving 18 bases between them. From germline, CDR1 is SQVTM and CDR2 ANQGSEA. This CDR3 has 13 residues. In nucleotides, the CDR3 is TGCAGCGTTCAAGCTTCAGGGTTAGAGGGCTACACCTTC. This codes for CSVQASGLEGYTF.

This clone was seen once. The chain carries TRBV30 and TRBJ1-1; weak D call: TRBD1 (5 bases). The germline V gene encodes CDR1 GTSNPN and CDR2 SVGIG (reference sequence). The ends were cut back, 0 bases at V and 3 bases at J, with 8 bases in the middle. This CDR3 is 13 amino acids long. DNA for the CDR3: TGTGCCTGGAGTGTAAGGGGTGACACTGAAGCTTTCTTT. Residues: CAWSVRGDTEAFF.

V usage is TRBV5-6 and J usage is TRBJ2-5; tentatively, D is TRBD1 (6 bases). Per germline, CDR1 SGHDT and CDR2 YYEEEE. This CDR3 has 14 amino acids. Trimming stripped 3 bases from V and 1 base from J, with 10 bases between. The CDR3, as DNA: TGTGCCAGCAGCTATATACAGGGCCAAGAGACCCAGTACTTC. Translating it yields CASSYIQGQETQYF.

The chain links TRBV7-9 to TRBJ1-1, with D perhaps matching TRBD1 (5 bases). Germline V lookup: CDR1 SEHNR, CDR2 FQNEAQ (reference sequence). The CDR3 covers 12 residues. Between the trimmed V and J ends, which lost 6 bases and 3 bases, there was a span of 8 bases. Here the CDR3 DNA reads TGTGCCAGCAGTCCAGGGTACACTGAAGCTTTCTTT. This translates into CASSPGYTEAFF.

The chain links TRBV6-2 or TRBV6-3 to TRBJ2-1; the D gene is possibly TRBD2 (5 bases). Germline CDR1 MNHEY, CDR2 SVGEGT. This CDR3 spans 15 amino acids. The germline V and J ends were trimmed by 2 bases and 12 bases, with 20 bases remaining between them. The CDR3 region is CASSYPASSGEGQFF. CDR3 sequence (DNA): TGTGCCAGCAGTTACCCGGCTAGCTCGGGTGAAGGGCAGTTCTTC.